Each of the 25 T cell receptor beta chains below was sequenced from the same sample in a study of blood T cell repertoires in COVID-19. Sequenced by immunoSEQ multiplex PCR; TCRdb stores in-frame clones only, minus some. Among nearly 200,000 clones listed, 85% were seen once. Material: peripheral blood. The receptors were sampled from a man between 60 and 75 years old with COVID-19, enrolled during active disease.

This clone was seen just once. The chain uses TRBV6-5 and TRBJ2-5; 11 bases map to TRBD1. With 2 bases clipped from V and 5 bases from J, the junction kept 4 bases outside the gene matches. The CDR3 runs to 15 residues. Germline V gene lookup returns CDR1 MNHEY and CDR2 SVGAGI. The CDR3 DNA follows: TGTGCCAGCAGTTACCGGACAGGGGGCCGGGAGACCCAGTACTTC. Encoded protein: CASSYRTGGRETQYF.

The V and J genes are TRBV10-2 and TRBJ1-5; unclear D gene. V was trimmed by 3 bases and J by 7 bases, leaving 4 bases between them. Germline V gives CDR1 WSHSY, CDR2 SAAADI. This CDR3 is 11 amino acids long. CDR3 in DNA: TGCGCCAGCAGTGACGGGCAGCCCCAGCATTTT. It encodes CASSDGQPQHF.

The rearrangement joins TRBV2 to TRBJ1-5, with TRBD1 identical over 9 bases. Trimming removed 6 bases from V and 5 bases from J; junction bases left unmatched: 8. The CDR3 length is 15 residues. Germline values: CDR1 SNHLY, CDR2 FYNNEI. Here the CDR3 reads CASRKDRGLHQPQHF. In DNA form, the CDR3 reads TGTGCCAGCAGGAAGGACAGGGGTTTGCATCAGCCCCAGCATTTT.

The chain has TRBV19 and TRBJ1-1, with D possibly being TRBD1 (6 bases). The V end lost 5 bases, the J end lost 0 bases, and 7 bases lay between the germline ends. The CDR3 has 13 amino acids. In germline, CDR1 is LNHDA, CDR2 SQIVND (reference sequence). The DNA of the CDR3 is TGTGCCAGTAGTGACAGGCTGAACACTGAAGCTTTCTTT. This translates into CASSDRLNTEAFF. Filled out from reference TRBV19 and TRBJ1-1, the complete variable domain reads DGGITQSPKYLFRKEGQNVTLSCEQNLNHDAMYWYRQDPGQGLRLIYYSQIVNDFQKGDIAEGYSVSREKKESFPLTVTSAQKNPTAFYLCASSDRLNTEAFFGQGTRLTVV.

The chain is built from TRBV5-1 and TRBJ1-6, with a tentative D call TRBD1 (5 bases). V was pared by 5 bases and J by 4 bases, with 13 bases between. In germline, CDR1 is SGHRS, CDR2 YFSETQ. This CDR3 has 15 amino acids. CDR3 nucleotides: TGCGCCAGCAGTTTAATGGGGGGGTATAATTCACCCCTCCACTTT. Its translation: CASSLMGGYNSPLHF.

As DNA, the CDR3 is TGTGCCAGCAGCTCAGTTGACACTGAAGCTTTCTTT. It is translated as CASSSVDTEAFF. The genes are TRBV3-1 (or the pseudogene TRBV3-2) and TRBJ1-1; unclear D gene. The CDR3 is made up of 12 amino acids. The V end was cut by 5 bases, the J end by 3 bases, with 7 bases between. Looked up from germline, CDR1 is LGHDT and CDR2 is YNNKEL (reference sequence).

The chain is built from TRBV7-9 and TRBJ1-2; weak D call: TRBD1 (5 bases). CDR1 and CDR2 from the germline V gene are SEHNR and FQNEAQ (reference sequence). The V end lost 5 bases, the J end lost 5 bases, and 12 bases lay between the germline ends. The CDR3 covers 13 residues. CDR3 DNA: TGTGCCAGCAGCGAGACCCGGGGGTATGGCTACACCTTC. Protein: CASSETRGYGYTF. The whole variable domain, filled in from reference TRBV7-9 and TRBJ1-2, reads DTGVSQNPRHKITKRGQNVTFRCDPISEHNRLYWYRQTLGQGPEFLTYFQNEAQLEKSRLLSDRFSAERPKGSFSTLEIQRTEQGDSAMYLCASSETRGYGYTFGSGTRLTVV.

For the CDR3, the DNA is TGTGCCTGGATGAACAGGAACAATGAAAAACTGTTTTTT. Protein sequence: CAWMNRNNEKLFF. V and J are TRBV30 and TRBJ1-4; D possibly corresponds to TRBD1 (5 bases). This CDR3 has 13 residues. CDR1 GTSNPN and CDR2 SVGIG come from the germline V gene (reference sequence). V was shortened by 4 bases and J by 5 bases, with 11 bases between the two germline ends.

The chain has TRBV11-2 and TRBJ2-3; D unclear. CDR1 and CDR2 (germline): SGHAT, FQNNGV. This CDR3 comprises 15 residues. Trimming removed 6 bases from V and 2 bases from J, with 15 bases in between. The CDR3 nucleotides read TGTGCCAGCAGGCCCCTGAGGAGATACACAGATACGCAGTATTTT. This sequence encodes CASRPLRRYTDTQYF. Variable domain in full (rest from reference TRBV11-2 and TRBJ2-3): EAGVAQSPRYKIIEKRQSVAFWCNPISGHATLYWYQQILGQGPKLLIQFQNNGVVDDSQLPKDRFSAERLKGVDSTLKIQPAKLEDSAVYLCASRPLRRYTDTQYFGPGTRLTVL.

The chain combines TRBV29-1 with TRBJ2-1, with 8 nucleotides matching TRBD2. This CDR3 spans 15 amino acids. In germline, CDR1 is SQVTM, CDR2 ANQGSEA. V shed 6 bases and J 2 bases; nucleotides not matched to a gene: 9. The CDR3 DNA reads TGCAGCGTCCCCGCGGGGGGAGGGACCTACAATGAGCAGTTCTTC. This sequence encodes CSVPAGGGTYNEQFF.

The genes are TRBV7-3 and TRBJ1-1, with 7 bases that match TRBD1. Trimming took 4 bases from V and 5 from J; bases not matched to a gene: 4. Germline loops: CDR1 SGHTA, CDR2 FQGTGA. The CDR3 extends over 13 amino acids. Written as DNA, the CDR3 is TGTGCCAGCAGCTCGACAGGGCGGACTGAAGCTTTCTTT. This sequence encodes CASSSTGRTEAFF.

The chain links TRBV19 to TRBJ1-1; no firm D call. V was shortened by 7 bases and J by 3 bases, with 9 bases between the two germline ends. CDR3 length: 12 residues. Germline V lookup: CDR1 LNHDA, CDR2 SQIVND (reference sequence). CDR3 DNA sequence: TGTGCCAGTACGAGAGGATACACTGAAGCTTTCTTT. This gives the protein CASTRGYTEAFF.

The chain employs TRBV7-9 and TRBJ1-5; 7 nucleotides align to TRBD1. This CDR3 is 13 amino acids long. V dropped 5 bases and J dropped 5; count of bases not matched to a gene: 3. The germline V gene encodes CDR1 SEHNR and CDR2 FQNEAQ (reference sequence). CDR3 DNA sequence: TGTGCCAGCAGCCACAGGGGCGATCAGCCCCAGCATTTT. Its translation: CASSHRGDQPQHF.

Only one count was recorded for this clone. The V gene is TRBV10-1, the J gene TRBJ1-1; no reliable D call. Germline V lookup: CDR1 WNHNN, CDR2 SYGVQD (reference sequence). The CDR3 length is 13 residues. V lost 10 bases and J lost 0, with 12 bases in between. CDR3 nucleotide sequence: TGCGCCACCCCGTGGCGGATGAACACTGAAGCTTTCTTT. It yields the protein CATPWRMNTEAFF.

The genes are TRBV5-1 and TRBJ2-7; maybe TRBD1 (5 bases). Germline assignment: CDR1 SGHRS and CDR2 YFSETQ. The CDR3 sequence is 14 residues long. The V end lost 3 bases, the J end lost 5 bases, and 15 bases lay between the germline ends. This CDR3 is CASSSAPQGHEQYF. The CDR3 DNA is TGCGCCAGCAGCTCCGCCCCCCAGGGCCACGAGCAGTACTTC.

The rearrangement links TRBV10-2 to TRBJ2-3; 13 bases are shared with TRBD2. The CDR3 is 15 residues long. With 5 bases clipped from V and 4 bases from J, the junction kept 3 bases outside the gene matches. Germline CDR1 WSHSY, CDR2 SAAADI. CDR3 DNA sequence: TGCGCCAGCAGTCGACTAGCGGGAGGCGCAGATACGCAGTATTTT. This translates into CASSRLAGGADTQYF.

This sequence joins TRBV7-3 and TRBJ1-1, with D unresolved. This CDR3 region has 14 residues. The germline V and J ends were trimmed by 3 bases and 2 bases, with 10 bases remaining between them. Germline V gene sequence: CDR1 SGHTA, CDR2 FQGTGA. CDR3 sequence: CASSFLGGNTEAFF. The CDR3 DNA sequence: TGTGCCAGCAGCTTCTTAGGCGGAAACACTGAAGCTTTCTTT.

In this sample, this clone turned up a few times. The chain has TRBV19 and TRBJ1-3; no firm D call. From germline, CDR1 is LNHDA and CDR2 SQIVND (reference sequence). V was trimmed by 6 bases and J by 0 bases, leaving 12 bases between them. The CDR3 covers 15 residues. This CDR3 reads CASSTGINSGNTIYF. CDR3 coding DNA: TGTGCCAGTAGCACCGGGATCAACTCTGGAAACACCATATATTTT.

CDR3 nucleotides: TGCGCCAGCAGTGCGAGACTAGGGTCGACCTACGAGCAGTACTTC. Its translation: CASSARLGSTYEQYF. The chain links TRBV5-1 to TRBJ2-7, with D tentatively TRBD2 (6 bases). Per the germline V gene, CDR1 is SGHRS and CDR2 is YFSETQ. The CDR3 sequence is 15 residues long. Trimming removed 5 bases from V and 2 bases from J, with 17 bases in between.

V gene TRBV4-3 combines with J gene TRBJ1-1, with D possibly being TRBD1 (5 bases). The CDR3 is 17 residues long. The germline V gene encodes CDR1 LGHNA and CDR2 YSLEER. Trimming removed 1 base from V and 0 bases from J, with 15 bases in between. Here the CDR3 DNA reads TGCGCCAGCAGCCAAGGAGTAGCGGACAACTTGAACACTGAAGCTTTCTTT. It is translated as CASSQGVADNLNTEAFF.

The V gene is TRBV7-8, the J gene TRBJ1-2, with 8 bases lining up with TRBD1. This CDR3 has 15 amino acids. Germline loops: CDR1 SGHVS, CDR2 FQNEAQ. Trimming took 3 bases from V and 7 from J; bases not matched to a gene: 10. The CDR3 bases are TGTGCCAGCAGCTTGGACAGGGCGGCTCCCCGTGGCTACACCTTC. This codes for CASSLDRAAPRGYTF.

In nucleotides, the CDR3 is TGTGCCAGCACCGGGGGGGGGACCTATGGCTACACCTTC. As protein: CASTGGGTYGYTF. The chain couples TRBV12-3 or TRBV12-4 to TRBJ1-2, with a possible D match to TRBD1 (5 bases). Trimming shortened V by 7 bases and J by 4 bases, and 13 bases separated the two germline ends. The CDR3 loop spans 13 amino acids.

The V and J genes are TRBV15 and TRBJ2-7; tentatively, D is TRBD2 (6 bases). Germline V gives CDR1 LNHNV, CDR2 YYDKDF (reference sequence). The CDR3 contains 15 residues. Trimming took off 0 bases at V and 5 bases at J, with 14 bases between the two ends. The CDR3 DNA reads TGTGCCACCAGCAGAGATGGAGGGTATTTCGACGAGCAGTACTTC. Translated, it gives CATSRDGGYFDEQYF.

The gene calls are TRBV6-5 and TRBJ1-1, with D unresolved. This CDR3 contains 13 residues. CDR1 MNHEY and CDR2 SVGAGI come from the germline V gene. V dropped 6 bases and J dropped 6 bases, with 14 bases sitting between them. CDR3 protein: CASRRERVAEAFF. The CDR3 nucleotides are TGTGCCAGCAGGAGGGAAAGGGTCGCTGAAGCTTTCTTT.

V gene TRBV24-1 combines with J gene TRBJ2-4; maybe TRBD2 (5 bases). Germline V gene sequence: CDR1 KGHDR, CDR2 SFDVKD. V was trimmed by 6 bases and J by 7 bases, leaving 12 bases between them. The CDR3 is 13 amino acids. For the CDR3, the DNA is TGTGCCACCAGTCCCGGGAAAGGGAACATTCAGTACTTC. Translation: CATSPGKGNIQYF.